The 2 T cell receptor beta chains listed next were all sequenced from one sample in a study of cytomegalovirus exposure and HLA in healthy donors (dated by TCRdb to 2016 to 2017). Library construction relied on the immunoSEQ multiplex PCR assay. For the multiplex PCR, a mixture combining 60 forward primers for TCR Vbeta segments and 13 reverse primers for TCR Jbeta segments was used. TCRdb re-hosts the immuneACCESS table, in-frame sequences only. Its copies lack some clones; in the studies checked, an unresolved V gene accounts for under half of them, and the cause for the rest is not known. The sample has 200,000 or so clones on record, about four fifths of them singletons. The top ten constitute approximately 0.25% of the sample. The specimen was PBMCs. These receptors came from a boy aged 5-17 years in good health and CMV-seronegative.

The chain links TRBV5-5 to TRBJ1-1; no reliable D call. The germline V gene has CDR1 SGHKS and CDR2 YYEKEE (reference sequence). The CDR3 totals 14 residues. Trimming removed 3 bases from V and 3 bases from J, with 12 bases in between. In DNA, the CDR3 is TGTGCCAGCAGCTATAAACAGCCCCACACTGAAGCTTTCTTT. It translates to CASSYKQPHTEAFF.

This chain joins TRBV9 and TRBJ2-3; 8 bases are a match to TRBD2. Germline loops: CDR1 SGDLS, CDR2 YYNGEE. The CDR3 is 14 amino acids. Trimming removed 4 bases from V and 4 bases from J; junction bases left unmatched: 5. The CDR3 coding sequence is TGTGCCAGCAGCTCAGCCGGGAGGGCAGATACGCAGTATTTT. It encodes CASSSAGRADTQYF.